A single sample gave rise to the 26 T cell receptor beta chains below, sequenced in a study of beta chain features in type 1 diabetes (dated by TCRdb to 2017 to 2018). Receptor amplification or capture employed the immunoSEQ multiplex PCR assay. The High Capacity cDNA Reverse Transcription Kit was used to reverse transcribe all of the isolated RNA, meaning that expressed TCRB transcripts were what got sequenced. Sourced from immuneACCESS, this table was stored by TCRdb with only in-frame sequences that have V and J called. A share of the clones is absent; for the studies checked, an unresolved V gene accounts for under half, and the remainder has no known explanation. This sample has some 240,000 clones in its table, and about 11% of those were observed once. 1% to 1.5% of the sample goes to the ten largest clones. What was sequenced was central memory CD4+ T cells from blood. The source is a man aged 18 to 35 in good health.

This clone came up a few times. This chain joins TRBV11-2 and TRBJ1-4, with D possibly TRBD1 on 5 matching bases. This CDR3 spans 14 amino acids. In germline, CDR1 is SGHAT, CDR2 FQNNGV. The germline V and J ends were trimmed by 3 bases and 6 bases, with 11 bases remaining between them. The CDR3 DNA is TGTGCCAGCAGCTTCCAGGGTGGGGATGAAAAACTGTTTTTT. Its protein product is CASSFQGGDEKLFF. Based on the CDR3 plus reference TRBV11-2 and TRBJ1-4, the full variable domain is EAGVAQSPRYKIIEKRQSVAFWCNPISGHATLYWYQQILGQGPKLLIQFQNNGVVDDSQLPKDRFSAERLKGVDSTLKIQPAKLEDSAVYLCASSFQGGDEKLFFGSGTQLSVL.

The rearrangement links TRBV7-2 to TRBJ2-2; either TRBD1 or TRBD2 may supply D (5 bases each). Germline lookup yields CDR1 SGHTA and CDR2 FQGNSA. The CDR3 is made up of 15 amino acids. Trimming shortened V by 8 bases and J by 1 base, and 14 bases separated the two germline ends. The CDR3 sequence: CASCPRDQNTGELFF. The CDR3 DNA is TGTGCCAGCTGTCCCCGGGACCAGAACACCGGGGAGCTGTTTTTT.

The chain uses TRBV20-1 and TRBJ2-3; D ambiguous. CDR1 DFQATT and CDR2 SNEGSKA come from the germline V gene (reference sequence). The length of the CDR3 is 11 residues. V lost 1 base, J lost 7 bases, and 6 bases lay in between. CDR3 region: CSARGTYTQYF. DNA for the CDR3: TGCAGTGCTAGAGGGACCTATACGCAGTATTTT.

This clone was counted only a few times. V and J are TRBV6-6 and TRBJ2-5; 9 nucleotides match TRBD2. Germline CDR1 and CDR2: MNHNY and SVGAGI (reference sequence). This CDR3 has 15 amino acids. With V trimmed by 1 base and J by 4 bases, 4 bases remained unmatched. Written as DNA, the CDR3 is TGTGCCAGCAGTTACTTAGCGGGAGAAGGAGAGACCCAGTACTTC. This encodes CASSYLAGEGETQYF.

The CDR3 coding sequence is TGCAGCGTTGAAAGCAGAAGCTCCTACAATGAGCAGTTCTTC. Translating it yields CSVESRSSYNEQFF. The gene calls are TRBV29-1 and TRBJ2-1, with D uncertain. Germline lookup yields CDR1 SQVTM and CDR2 ANQGSEA. This CDR3 is built from 14 residues. Deletions cut 2 bases from V and 0 bases from J, with 8 bases between.

The rearrangement links TRBV9 to TRBJ2-3, with D uncertain. The CDR3 totals 16 residues. V was cut by 0 bases and J by 2 bases, with 13 bases left in between. Germline V gene data show CDR1 as SGDLS and CDR2 as YYNGEE. As DNA, the CDR3 is TGTGCCAGCAGCGTAGTGGCGGCCTCCTCCACAGATACGCAGTATTTT. Protein sequence: CASSVVAASSTDTQYF.

This chain connects TRBV4-2 to TRBJ2-7; 8 positions match TRBD1. This CDR3 has 16 residues. Losses at the gene ends were 0 bases for V and 2 bases for J; bases not matched to a gene: 6. Germline V gives CDR1 LGHNA, CDR2 YNFKEQ. CDR3 region: CASSQDENRGTYEQYF. CDR3 in DNA: TGTGCCAGCAGCCAAGATGAAAACAGGGGGACCTACGAGCAGTACTTC.

The rearrangement links TRBV5-4 to TRBJ2-7, with D possibly matching TRBD1 (6 bases). This CDR3 comprises 13 residues. Germline-derived CDR1 and CDR2 are SGHNT and YYREEE (reference sequence). The V end was cut by 4 bases, the J end by 3 bases, with 11 bases between. The CDR3 loop reads CASSGGQLYEQYF. In DNA form, the CDR3 reads TGTGCCAGCAGCGGTGGACAGCTCTACGAGCAGTACTTC.

Only a few counts were recorded for this clone. This rearrangement joins TRBV7-8 to TRBJ1-1; D unresolved. V gave up 5 bases and J gave up 4 bases, with 17 bases separating them. Per germline, CDR1 SGHVS and CDR2 FQNEAQ. The CDR3 is 15 residues long. The CDR3 coding sequence is TGTGCCAGCAGCCCGGACGGACCCTTCGGCACTGAAGCTTTCTTT. This encodes CASSPDGPFGTEAFF.

This clone was seen more than once but under ten times. The chain links TRBV7-9 to TRBJ1-2; 7 bases are shared with TRBD1. The V segment lost 4 bases and the J segment 4 bases; nucleotides outside the gene matches: 9. Germline-derived CDR1 and CDR2 are SEHNR and FQNEAQ (reference sequence). The CDR3 sequence is 15 residues long. The CDR3 loop reads CASSSGTAARYGYTF. In DNA, the CDR3 is TGTGCCAGCAGCTCCGGGACAGCGGCCCGCTATGGCTACACCTTC.

This clone was detected a few times. The V call is TRBV6-5, the J call TRBJ2-2, with TRBD2 matching 8 bases. With 6 bases clipped from V and 4 bases from J, the junction kept 4 bases outside the gene matches. The CDR3 consists of 14 residues. Germline V CDR1 and CDR2: MNHEY, SVGAGI. The CDR3 here is CASRGTSATGELFF. The CDR3 DNA is TGTGCCAGCAGGGGGACTAGTGCCACCGGGGAGCTGTTTTTT.

The chain couples TRBV28 to TRBJ1-2; no clear D. The V gene lost 2 bases and the J gene lost 2 bases, with 9 bases spanning the gap. The germline CDR1 and CDR2 sequences are MDHEN and SYDVKM. The CDR3 length is 14 residues. The DNA of the CDR3 is TGTGCCAGCAGTTTAATCTCCACCAACTATGGCTACACCTTC. This gives the protein CASSLISTNYGYTF.

J is TRBJ2-7 and V is TRBV19; a possible D gene is TRBD1 (5 bases). The CDR3 covers 16 residues. CDR1 LNHDA and CDR2 SQIVND come from the germline V gene (reference sequence). With 6 bases removed from V and 2 bases from J, the gap between germline ends came to 20 bases. The CDR3, as DNA: TGTGCCAGTAGACCCTCAGGCGGATGGGGCGCCTACGAGCAGTACTTC. Protein: CASRPSGGWGAYEQYF. The full variable domain, completed using reference TRBV19 and TRBJ2-7, is DGGITQSPKYLFRKEGQNVTLSCEQNLNHDAMYWYRQDPGQGLRLIYYSQIVNDFQKGDIAEGYSVSREKKESFPLTVTSAQKNPTAFYLCASRPSGGWGAYEQYFGPGTRLTVT.

The genes are TRBV28 and TRBJ2-1, with 7 bases matching TRBD1. J lost 16 bases, V lost 5 bases, and 8 bases had no gene match. The CDR3 runs to 11 residues. Germline loops: CDR1 MDHEN, CDR2 SYDVKM. The CDR3 protein is CASSTRTGPFF. The CDR3 DNA reads as TGTGCCAGCAGTACTCGGACAGGTCCCTTCTTC.

This clone has just a few counts. This chain links TRBV20-1 with TRBJ2-5; D call uncertain. Between the trimmed V and J ends, which lost 6 bases and 0 bases, there was a span of 5 bases. The CDR3 spans 11 residues. CDR1 and CDR2 from the germline V gene are DFQATT and SNEGSKA (reference sequence). The CDR3 region is CSAAHQETQYF. CDR3 in DNA: TGCAGTGCCGCGCACCAAGAGACCCAGTACTTC.

The chain joins TRBV10-3 to TRBJ2-7; 12 bases are shared with TRBD2. The trim removed 5 bases at V and 3 bases at J, leaving 2 bases unmatched. Germline assignment: CDR1 ENHRY and CDR2 SYGVKD. The CDR3 is 14 residues long. The CDR3 DNA reads as TGTGCCATCAGTACTAGCGGGGGGAACTACGAGCAGTACTTC. It codes for CAISTSGGNYEQYF.

The CDR3 protein is CASSVVGTGWTEAFF. CDR3 nucleotide sequence: TGTGCCAGCAGCGTAGTTGGGACAGGGTGGACTGAAGCTTTCTTT. This chain joins TRBV9 and TRBJ1-1, with TRBD1 identical over 9 bases. The length of the CDR3 is 15 residues. V trimming: 0 bases; J trimming: 5 bases; junction bases outside the gene matches: 5. Germline CDR1 and CDR2: SGDLS and YYNGEE.

This chain connects TRBV30 to TRBJ2-3; TRBD2 aligns across 7 bases. Germline CDR1 GTSNPN, CDR2 SVGIG (reference sequence). CDR3 length equals 17 residues. Unmatched junction bases numbered 17, after V lost 7 bases and J lost 1 base. The CDR3 protein is CASTGSGSTSGTDTQYF. CDR3 nucleotides: TGTGCCTCTACGGGTTCCGGCTCCACTAGCGGCACAGATACGCAGTATTTT.

The sample holds many counts of this clone. V and J are TRBV2 and TRBJ2-1; D is undetermined. Looked up from germline, CDR1 is SNHLY and CDR2 is FYNNEI. There are 16 residues in the CDR3. V lost 5 bases and J 3 bases, leaving 17 bases between the germline ends. CDR3 in DNA: TGTGCCAGCAGTCTTAGACCGACGACTGGCTACAATGAGCAGTTCTTC. This encodes CASSLRPTTGYNEQFF.

The chain combines TRBV7-2 with TRBJ1-5; 7 nucleotides line up with TRBD1. The V gene end was trimmed by 5 bases and the J gene end by 5 bases; junction bases not matched to a gene: 3. Looked up from germline, CDR1 is SGHTA and CDR2 is FQGNSA. The CDR3 length is 13 residues. CDR3 residues: CASSPDRDQPQHF. The CDR3 region has the DNA TGTGCCAGCAGCCCCGACAGGGATCAGCCCCAGCATTTT.

There are a few counts of this clone. The rearrangement uses TRBV28 and TRBJ2-3, with D unresolved. CDR3 length: 13 residues. The V gene's germline CDR1 is MDHEN and CDR2 SYDVKM. With 6 bases removed from V and 7 bases from J, the gap between germline ends came to 14 bases. The CDR3 loop is CASSPPDINTQYF. The CDR3 DNA sequence: TGTGCCAGCAGCCCACCTGACATCAATACGCAGTATTTT. The whole variable domain, filled in from reference TRBV28 and TRBJ2-3, reads DVKVTQSSRYLVKRTGEKVFLECVQDMDHENMFWYRQDPGLGLRLIYFSYDVKMKEKGDIPEGYSVSREKKERFSLILESASTNQTSMYLCASSPPDINTQYFGPGTRLTVL.

The chain is built from TRBV29-1 and TRBJ1-2, with D perhaps matching TRBD1 (5 bases). The CDR3 is 12 residues long. V lost 3 bases to trimming and J lost 7 bases, with 12 bases between them. The germline gives CDR1 SQVTM, CDR2 ANQGSEA. Here the CDR3 reads CSVDTLGAGYTF. The CDR3 DNA is TGCAGCGTTGACACCCTCGGGGCTGGCTACACCTTC.

The chain couples TRBV4-1 to TRBJ2-5, with D uncertain. Germline CDR1 reads MGHRA; CDR2 reads YSYEKL. The CDR3 is made up of 16 amino acids. With 1 base removed from V and 5 bases from J, the gap between germline ends came to 17 bases. Here the CDR3 reads CASSQVNLGFSETQYF. CDR3 sequence (DNA): TGCGCCAGCAGCCAAGTGAATCTTGGATTCTCGGAGACCCAGTACTTC.

Of note for this clone: The same CDR3 is also encoded by other DNA sequences in this sample. This chain connects TRBV5-1 to TRBJ2-7; TRBD1 agrees at 11 bases. V trimming: 0 bases; J trimming: 3 bases; junction bases outside the gene matches: 2. Germline V CDR1 and CDR2: SGHRS, YFSETQ. This CDR3 has 15 amino acids. The CDR3 region has the DNA TGCGCCAGCAGCTTGGATGGGACAGGGGGCTACGAGCAGTACTTC. It is translated as CASSLDGTGGYEQYF.

This clone was seen a handful of times. CDR3: CASSLGLQGETQYF. CDR3 in DNA: TGTGCCAGCAGCTTAGGTCTCCAGGGGGAGACCCAGTACTTC. The V gene is TRBV7-8, the J gene TRBJ2-5; a possible D gene is TRBD1 (6 bases). This CDR3 spans 14 amino acids. Deletions cut 1 base from V and 5 bases from J, with 11 bases between. Germline V CDR1 and CDR2: SGHVS, FQNEAQ.

The chain carries TRBV6-1 and TRBJ1-2, with no clear D. CDR3 length equals 11 residues. Per the germline V gene, CDR1 is MNHNS and CDR2 is SASEGT. The V end was cut by 7 bases, the J end by 2 bases, with 5 bases between. This CDR3 reads CASNGNYGYTF. The CDR3 DNA reads TGTGCCAGCAACGGGAACTATGGCTACACCTTC.